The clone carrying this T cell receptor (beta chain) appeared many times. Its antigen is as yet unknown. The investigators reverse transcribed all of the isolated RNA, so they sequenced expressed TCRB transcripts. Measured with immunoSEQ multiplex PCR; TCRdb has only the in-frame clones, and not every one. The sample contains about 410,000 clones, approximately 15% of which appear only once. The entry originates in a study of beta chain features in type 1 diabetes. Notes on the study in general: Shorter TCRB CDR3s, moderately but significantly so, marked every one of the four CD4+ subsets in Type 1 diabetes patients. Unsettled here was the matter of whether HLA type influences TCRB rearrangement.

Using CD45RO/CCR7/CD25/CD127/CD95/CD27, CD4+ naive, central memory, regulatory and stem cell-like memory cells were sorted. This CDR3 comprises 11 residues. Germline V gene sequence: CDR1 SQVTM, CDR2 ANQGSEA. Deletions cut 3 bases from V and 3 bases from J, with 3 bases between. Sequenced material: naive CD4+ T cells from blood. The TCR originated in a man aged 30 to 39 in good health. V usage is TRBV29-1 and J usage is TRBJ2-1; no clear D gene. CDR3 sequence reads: CSVDSYNEQFF. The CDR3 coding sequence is TGCAGCGTTGACAGCTACAATGAGCAGTTCTTC.